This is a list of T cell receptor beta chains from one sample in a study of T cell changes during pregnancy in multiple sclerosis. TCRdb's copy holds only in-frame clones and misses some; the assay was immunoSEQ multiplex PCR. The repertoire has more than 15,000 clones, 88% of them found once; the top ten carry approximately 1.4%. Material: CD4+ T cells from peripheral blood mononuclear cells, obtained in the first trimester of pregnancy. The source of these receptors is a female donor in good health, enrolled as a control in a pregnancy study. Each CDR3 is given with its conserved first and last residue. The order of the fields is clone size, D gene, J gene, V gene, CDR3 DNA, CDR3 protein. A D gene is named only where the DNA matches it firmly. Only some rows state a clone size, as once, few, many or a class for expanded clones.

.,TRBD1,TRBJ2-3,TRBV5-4,TGTGCCAGCAGCTCTCCGGGACAGTCATTTGGCACAGATACGCAGTATTTT,CASSSPGQSFGTDTQYF
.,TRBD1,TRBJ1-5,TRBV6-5,TGTGCCAGCTCCCCAGGGGGCAGGGCTAATCAGCCCCAGCATTTT,CASSPGGRANQPQHF
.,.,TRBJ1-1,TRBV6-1,TGTGCCAGCAGGGAAACTACTACACCGAACACTGAAGCTTTCTTT,CASRETTTPNTEAFF
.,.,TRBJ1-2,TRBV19,TGTGCCAGTAGTACCAACCGGGAGGTACGCTATGGCTACACCTTC,CASSTNREVRYGYTF
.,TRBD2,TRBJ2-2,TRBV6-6,TGTGCCAGCAGTCCCCGACTAGCGGGGGACACCGGGGAGCTGTTTTTT,CASSPRLAGDTGELFF
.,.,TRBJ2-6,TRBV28,TGTGCCAGCAGGACGACTCACTCTGGGGCCAACGTCCTGACTTTC,CASRTTHSGANVLTF
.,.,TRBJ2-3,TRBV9,TGTGCCAGCAGCTTTGCCGGGGGGCAGGGCTTCACAGATACGCAGTATTTT,CASSFAGGQGFTDTQYF
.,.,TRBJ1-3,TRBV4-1,TGCGCCAGCAGCCACCCTAGCTCTGGAAACACCATATATTTT,CASSHPSSGNTIYF
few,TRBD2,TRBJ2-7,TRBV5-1,TGCGCCAGCAGCTCGGATAGCGGGGGAACATCCTACGAGCAGTACTTC,CASSSDSGGTSYEQYF
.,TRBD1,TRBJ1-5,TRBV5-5,TGTGCCAGCAGCACCGCGGACAGGGGAGGTGGTCAGCCCCAGCATTTT,CASSTADRGGGQPQHF
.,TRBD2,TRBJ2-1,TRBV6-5,TGTGCCAGCATCCAGGGTGGCGGGGGGGTGGGTGAGCAGTTCTTC,CASIQGGGGVGEQFF
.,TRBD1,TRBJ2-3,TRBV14,TGTGCCAGCAGCCAAGATCGAGGGGGCGATACGCAGTATTTT,CASSQDRGGDTQYF
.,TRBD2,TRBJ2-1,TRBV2,TGTGCCAGCAGTGCGGGTAGCGGGTCCCTCAATGAGCAGTTCTTC,CASSAGSGSLNEQFF
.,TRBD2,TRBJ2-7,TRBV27,TGTGCCAGCAGTTTTAGCGGGGGTCCCTACGAGCAGTACTTC,CASSFSGGPYEQYF
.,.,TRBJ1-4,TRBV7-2,TGTGCCAGCGCAAACCCGGGAGAAAAACTGTTTTTT,CASANPGEKLFF
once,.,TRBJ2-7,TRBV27,TGTGCCAGCCGAACTTCCACAGGATCCTACGAGCAGTACTTC,CASRTSTGSYEQYF
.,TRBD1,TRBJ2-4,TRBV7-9,TGTGCCACGACAGGGCCCCCCTACGACATTCAGTACTTC,CATTGPPYDIQYF
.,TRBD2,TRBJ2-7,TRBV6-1,TGTGCCAGCAGTGCCGGACTAGTCCCAAACGAGCAGTACTTC,CASSAGLVPNEQYF
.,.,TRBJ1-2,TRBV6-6,TGTGCAGGCGGACAGAACAATAACTATGGCTACACCTTC,CAGGQNNNYGYTF
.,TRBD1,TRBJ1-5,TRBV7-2,TGTGCCAGCAGCCGTGACAGGGCCAATCAGCCCCAGCATTTT,CASSRDRANQPQHF
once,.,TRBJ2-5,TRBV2,TGTGCCAGCAGTGAAAGGGCAGGGGCTGAGACCCAGTACTTC,CASSERAGAETQYF
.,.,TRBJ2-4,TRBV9,TGTGCCAGCAGCGACGGACTAGCCAAAAACATTCAGTACTTC,CASSDGLAKNIQYF
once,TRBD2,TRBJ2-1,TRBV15,TGTGCCACCAGCACCTCTAGCGGGAGGGTCGATGAGCAGTTCTTC,CATSTSSGRVDEQFF
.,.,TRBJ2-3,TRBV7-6,TGTGCCAGCAGCTTAGGCCAATCACACACAGATACGCAGTATTTT,CASSLGQSHTDTQYF
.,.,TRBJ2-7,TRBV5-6,TGTGCCAGCACCACGTGGGGGCAGGGGTGGTACGAGCAGTACTTC,CASTTWGQGWYEQYF
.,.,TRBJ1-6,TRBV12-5,TGTGCTAGTGGTTTGCTACAGGAAAATTCACCCCTCCACTTT,CASGLLQENSPLHF
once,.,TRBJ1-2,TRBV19,TGTGCCAGTAGTACCCTCGGACAGTTGGGCTATGGCTACACCTTC,CASSTLGQLGYGYTF
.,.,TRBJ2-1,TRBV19,TGTGCCAGTAGTGAGGCAGGGGGGCGCGGTGAGCAGTTCTTC,CASSEAGGRGEQFF
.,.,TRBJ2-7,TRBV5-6,TGTGCCAGCAGCCCAACCCTCTGGGCTTACGAGCAGTACTTC,CASSPTLWAYEQYF
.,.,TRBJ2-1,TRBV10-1,TGCGCCACCGCGGGACCACAACCTGTGTTCTCCTACAATGAGCAGTTCTTC,CATAGPQPVFSYNEQFF
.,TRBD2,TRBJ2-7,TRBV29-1,TGCAGCGTCGCCAGACTAGCGGAACCCTACGAGCAGTACTTC,CSVARLAEPYEQYF
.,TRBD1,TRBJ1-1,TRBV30,TGTGCCTGGAGGCCCCGGACAGGGGTTGGGGCTGAAGCTTTCTTT,CAWRPRTGVGAEAFF
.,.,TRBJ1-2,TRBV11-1,TGTGCCAGCAGCTTAGGAGCAGGAACACCTCTCTATGGCTACACCTTC,CASSLGAGTPLYGYTF
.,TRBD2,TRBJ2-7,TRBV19,TGTGCCAGTAGTATTGCTAGCGGGAACACGATCGACTACGAGCAGTACTTC,CASSIASGNTIDYEQYF
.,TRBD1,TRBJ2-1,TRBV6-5,TGTGCCACTTGGGACAGGGGGCCCCACAATGAGCAGTTCTTC,CATWDRGPHNEQFF
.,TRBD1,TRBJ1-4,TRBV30,TGTGCCTGGAGTGTACAGGGGGTGGTGACGGGTGAAAAACTGTTTTTT,CAWSVQGVVTGEKLFF
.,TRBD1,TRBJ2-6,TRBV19,TGTGCCAGTAGTATTTTGGGGACAGTATCCCTCTCTGGGGCCAACGTCCTGACTTTC,CASSILGTVSLSGANVLTF
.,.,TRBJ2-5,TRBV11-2,TGTGCCAGCAGCTTAGGTCTGCGGGGAGTAAGTGAGACCCAGTACTTC,CASSLGLRGVSETQYF
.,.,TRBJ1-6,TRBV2,TGTGCCAGCAGATCCTCCTCCCCTAATTCACCCCTCCACTTT,CASRSSSPNSPLHF
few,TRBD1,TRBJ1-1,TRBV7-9,TGTGCCAGCAGCTTCGGACAGGGCAACACTGAAGCTTTCTTT,CASSFGQGNTEAFF
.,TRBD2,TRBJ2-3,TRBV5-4,TGTGCCAGCAGCTTGGGCGGGGGGGCTACAGATACGCAGTATTTT,CASSLGGGATDTQYF
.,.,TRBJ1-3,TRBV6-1,TGTGCCAGCAGTGAAGCCGCCGGGAGGGGCGGGGGAAACACCATATATTTT,CASSEAAGRGGGNTIYF